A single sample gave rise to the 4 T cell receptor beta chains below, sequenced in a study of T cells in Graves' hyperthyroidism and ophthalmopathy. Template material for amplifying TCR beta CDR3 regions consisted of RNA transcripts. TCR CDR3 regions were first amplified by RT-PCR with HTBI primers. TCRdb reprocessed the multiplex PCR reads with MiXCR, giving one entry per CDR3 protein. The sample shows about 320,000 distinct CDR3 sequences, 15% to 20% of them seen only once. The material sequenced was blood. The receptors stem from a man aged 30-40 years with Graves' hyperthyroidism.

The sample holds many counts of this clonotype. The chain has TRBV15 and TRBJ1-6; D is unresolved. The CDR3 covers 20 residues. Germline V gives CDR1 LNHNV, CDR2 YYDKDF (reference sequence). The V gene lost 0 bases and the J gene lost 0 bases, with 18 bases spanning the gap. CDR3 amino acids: CATSREGPKVWSSYNSPLHF. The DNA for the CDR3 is TGTGCCACCAGCAGAGAAGGTCCCAAAGTGTGGAGCTCCTATAATTCACCCCTCCACTTT. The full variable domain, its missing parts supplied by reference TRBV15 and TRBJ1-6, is DAMVIQNPRYQVTQFGKPVTLSCSQTLNHNVMYWYQQKSSQAPKLLFHYYDKDFNNEADTPDNFQSRRPNTSFCFLDIRSPGLGDTAMYLCATSREGPKVWSSYNSPLHFGNGTRLTVT.

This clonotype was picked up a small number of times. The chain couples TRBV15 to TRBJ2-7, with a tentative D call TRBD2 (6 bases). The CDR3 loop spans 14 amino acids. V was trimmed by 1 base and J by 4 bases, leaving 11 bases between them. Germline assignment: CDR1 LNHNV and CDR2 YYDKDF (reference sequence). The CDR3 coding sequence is TGTGCCACCAGCAGAGGACTAGGGAGGTACGAGCAGTACTTC. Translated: CATSRGLGRYEQYF.

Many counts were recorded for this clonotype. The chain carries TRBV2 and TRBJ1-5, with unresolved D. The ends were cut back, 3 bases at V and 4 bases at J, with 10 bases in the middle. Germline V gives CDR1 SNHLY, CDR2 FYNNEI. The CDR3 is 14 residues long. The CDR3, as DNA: TGTGCCAGCAGTGAGGAACGGATAAATCAGCCCCAGCATTTT. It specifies CASSEERINQPQHF.

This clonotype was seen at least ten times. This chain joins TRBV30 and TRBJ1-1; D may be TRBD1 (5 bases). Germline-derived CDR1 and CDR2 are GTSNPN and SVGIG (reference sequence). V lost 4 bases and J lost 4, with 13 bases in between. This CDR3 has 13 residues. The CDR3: CAWTGNGGTEAFF. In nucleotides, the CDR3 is TGTGCCTGGACAGGGAACGGAGGCACTGAAGCTTTCTTT.